A single T cell receptor beta chain is shown here with its context. Its antigen is still unknown. The entry originates in a study of post-analysis software for immune sequencing data. Study results and limitations: About 5 TRBV segments occurring more often in patients than controls included TRBV5-6, TRBV5-1 and TRBV20-1. Comparison with controls showed significantly lower normalized Chao1 diversity in multiple sclerosis patients.

Unique molecular identifiers tagged the TCR beta cDNA libraries. With roughly 0.9 to 11 million T cells as the source, roughly 0.5 million cDNA molecules resulted. From the PCR reads, TCRdb called clonotypes with MiXCR, one entry per CDR3 protein. The profile shows about 380,000 distinct CDR3 sequences, approximately 38% of them singletons. Trimming pared 1 base from V and 0 bases from J, leaving 10 bases between. The CDR3 is 15 amino acids. CDR1 is SGHRS, CDR2 YFSETQ, per germline. This rearrangement joins TRBV5-1 to TRBJ2-5, with D hard to call. The TCR was taken from a girl under 18 with multiple sclerosis. Sequences were obtained from blood. CDR3 coding DNA: TGCGCCAGCAGCTTGCGACTCGAGTACCAAGAGACCCAGTACTTC. Amino acid sequence: CASSLRLEYQETQYF.